The rows below give T cell receptor beta chains drawn from one sample of a study of blood T cell repertoires in COVID-19. The data were produced by immunoSEQ multiplex PCR, yet TCRdb's version contains in-frame clones alone and is incomplete. The sample includes 250,000 or so clones, 70% to 75% seen only once; the top ten take more than 2.5%. The specimen was peripheral blood. The receptors derive from a woman older than 75 with acute or convalescent COVID-19. Each CDR3 is given with its conserved first and last residue. For some rows the clone size is stated as once, few or many, or as a class when expanded; others skip it.

j_call clone_size v_call cdr3_aa
TRBJ2-3 NA TRBV1 CTSSPRRAGDTQYF
TRBJ2-1 NA TRBV6-5 CASRLGGQGFNEQFF
TRBJ1-1 NA TRBV6-5 CASKEHTEAFF
TRBJ1-2 few TRBV3-1/TRBV3-2 CASSQLRTGGSYGYTF
TRBJ2-3 few TRBV5-1 CASSFLAGEQTDTQYF
TRBJ2-7 NA TRBV19 CASSRTGPYEQYF
TRBJ1-2 few TRBV5-1 CASSATDYGYTF
TRBJ2-5 NA TRBV7-2 CASSSPHIAGGGETQYF
TRBJ1-3 few TRBV6-4 CASSERGNTIYF
TRBJ2-2 NA TRBV3-1/TRBV3-2 CASSSIAGVQDTGELFF
TRBJ2-2 NA TRBV7-3 CASSAETGTDYTGELFF
TRBJ2-3 NA TRBV6-2/TRBV6-3 CASSYSRGTSTDTQYF
TRBJ2-5 NA TRBV5-1 CASSLVLAGDGETQYF
TRBJ2-2 few TRBV28 CASSSTGGTGELFF
TRBJ1-6 NA TRBV5-1 CASSLNTGGDSPLHF
TRBJ1-1 NA TRBV19 CASGQGTEAFF
TRBJ1-5 NA TRBV4-3 CASSQGRGGLLNQPQHF
TRBJ1-2 NA TRBV27 CASRQNHRDNYGYTF
TRBJ1-2 NA TRBV2 CASSPLSGREGYTF
TRBJ2-2 NA TRBV6-1 CASSDPGLAGGELFF
TRBJ2-3 NA TRBV5-1 CASSKALAGSTDTQYF
TRBJ1-2 NA TRBV27 CASSSQSTGTYGYTF
TRBJ1-1 NA TRBV6-5 CASRVDMSYTEAFF
TRBJ1-1 NA TRBV11-1 CASSLGGTANTEAFF
TRBJ1-2 NA TRBV11-2 CASSLQGWDSGYTF
TRBJ1-1 NA TRBV15 CATSRDIRAGGTEAFF
TRBJ2-2 NA TRBV6-5 CASGAGVYTGELFF
TRBJ2-3 NA TRBV5-1 CASSLVASGGIDTQYF
TRBJ2-4 NA TRBV7-9 CASSSLGDSLVAKNIQYF
TRBJ2-2 NA TRBV6-5 CASRPTSRTGELFF
TRBJ2-5 NA TRBV19 CASSIRGRETQYF
TRBJ2-7 NA TRBV29-1 CSVVALAGAHEQYF
TRBJ1-3 NA TRBV18 CASSPAGNTIYF
TRBJ2-7 few TRBV25-1 CASSEFLTSAEQYF
TRBJ2-2 NA TRBV27 CASSLRQVGELFF
TRBJ1-1 few TRBV30 CACTPSGTEAFF
TRBJ1-4 NA TRBV28 CASRTSGTAREKLFF
TRBJ2-1 NA TRBV9 CASSVGMGSSYNEQFF
TRBJ1-5 NA TRBV19 CASSIGSRGFGYWPQHF
TRBJ1-2 NA TRBV4-2 CASSQDPVEAANYGYTF
TRBJ2-3 NA TRBV5-1 CASSPNGFTDTQYF
TRBJ1-2 NA TRBV28 CASSSYSTGGGGYTF
TRBJ2-2 many TRBV2 CASSELPGETGELFF
TRBJ1-1 NA TRBV15 CATSRGRGSVSAPAMEQNTEAFF
TRBJ1-4 NA TRBV11-2 CASSLSPGSEKLFF
TRBJ2-5 NA TRBV5-6 CATYRQGDEETQYF